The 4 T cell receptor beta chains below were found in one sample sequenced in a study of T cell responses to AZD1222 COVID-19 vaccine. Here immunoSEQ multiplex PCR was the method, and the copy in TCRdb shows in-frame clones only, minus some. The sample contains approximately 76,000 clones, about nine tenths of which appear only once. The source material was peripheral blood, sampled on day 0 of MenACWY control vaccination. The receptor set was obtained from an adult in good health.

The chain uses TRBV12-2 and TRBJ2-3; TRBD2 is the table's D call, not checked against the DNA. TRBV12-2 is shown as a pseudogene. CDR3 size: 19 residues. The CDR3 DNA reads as TGTGCAAGGCACGACAGGGGTGGACTAGCGGGAGGGGTCGGGGATACGCAGTATTTT. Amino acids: CARHDRGGLAGGVGDTQYF.

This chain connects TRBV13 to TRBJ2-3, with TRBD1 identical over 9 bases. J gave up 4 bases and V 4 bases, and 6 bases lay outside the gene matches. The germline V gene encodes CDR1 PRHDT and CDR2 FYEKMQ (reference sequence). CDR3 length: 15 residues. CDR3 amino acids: CASSSDRGAADTQYF. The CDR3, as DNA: TGTGCCAGCAGCTCCGACAGGGGGGCGGCAGATACGCAGTATTTT. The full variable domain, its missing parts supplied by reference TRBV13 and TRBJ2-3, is AAGVIQSPRHLIKEKRETATLKCYPIPRHDTVYWYQQGPGQDPQFLISFYEKMQSDKGSIPDRFSAQQFSDYHSELNMSSLELGDSALYFCASSSDRGAADTQYFGPGTRLTVL.

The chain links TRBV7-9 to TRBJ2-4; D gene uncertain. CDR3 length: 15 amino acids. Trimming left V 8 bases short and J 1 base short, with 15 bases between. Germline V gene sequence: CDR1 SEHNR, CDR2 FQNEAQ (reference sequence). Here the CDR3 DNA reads TGTGCCAGCTGCGACTTGCGCGCGGCCAAAAACATTCAGTACTTC. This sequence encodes CASCDLRAAKNIQYF.

The CDR3 nucleotides are TGTGCCAGCAGTTTATCGGCTTTTCCTGGGGCCAACGTCCTGACTTTC. This codes for CASSLSAFPGANVLTF. V gene TRBV27 combines with J gene TRBJ2-6; D remains unclear. Between the trimmed V and J ends, which lost 0 bases and 2 bases, there was a span of 8 bases. The CDR3 is made up of 16 amino acids. Per germline, CDR1 MNHEY and CDR2 SMNVEV (reference sequence). The full variable domain, its missing parts supplied by reference TRBV27 and TRBJ2-6, is EAQVTQNPRYLITVTGKKLTVTCSQNMNHEYMSWYRQDPGLGLRQIYYSMNVEVTDKGDVPEGYKVSRKEKRNFPLILESPSPNQTSLYFCASSLSAFPGANVLTFGAGSRLTVL.